Shown below are 10 T cell receptor beta chains from a single sample sequenced in a study of blood T cell repertoires in COVID-19. Clones were read by immunoSEQ multiplex PCR, and TCRdb kept only the in-frame ones, dropping some. The data contain 35,000 to 45,000 clones, about 75% of them singletons. The sequencing input was peripheral blood. Every receptor here comes from a man between 65 and 85 years old with active or convalescent COVID-19.

This clone has only a few counts. This chain's CDR3 is CAASVGPEAFF. Written as DNA, the CDR3 is TGTGCCGCCAGCGTAGGTCCTGAAGCTTTCTTT. This rearrangement joins TRBV30 to TRBJ1-1; no reliable D call. The CDR3 is 11 residues long. V lost 8 bases to trimming and J lost 6 bases, with 13 bases between them. CDR1 is GTSNPN and CDR2 is SVGIG in the germline V gene (reference sequence).

This clone was observed a handful of times. The chain links TRBV2 to TRBJ1-4, with D perhaps TRBD1 (5 bases). Germline CDR1 is SNHLY and CDR2 is FYNNEI. Between the trimmed V and J ends, which lost 1 base and 12 bases, there was a span of 18 bases. This CDR3 is built from 15 residues. CDR3: CASSEELLGRGQLFF. Written as DNA, the CDR3 is TGTGCCAGCAGTGAAGAGCTTTTGGGGAGGGGCCAACTGTTTTTT.

The V and J genes are TRBV5-1 and TRBJ1-4; TRBD1 matches 12 bases. V shed 0 bases and J 7 bases; nucleotides not matched to a gene: 1. CDR3 length equals 15 residues. CDR1 SGHRS and CDR2 YFSETQ come from the germline V gene. In DNA, the CDR3 is TGCGCCAGCAGCTTGGGGGACAGGGGGCGTGAAAAACTGTTTTTT. As protein: CASSLGDRGREKLFF.

V and J are TRBV2 and TRBJ1-1; D call uncertain. The CDR3 has 14 residues. Germline V gives CDR1 SNHLY, CDR2 FYNNEI. The V and J ends lost 3 bases and 6 bases respectively, with 14 bases between them. CDR3 bases: TGTGCCAGCAGTGATTATAATATGAGGGCTGAAGCTTTCTTT. Protein product: CASSDYNMRAEAFF.

This clone was counted at least ten times. V and J are TRBV19 and TRBJ2-3, with 8 bases that match TRBD2. Germline CDR1 is LNHDA and CDR2 is SQIVND (reference sequence). V gave up 3 bases and J gave up 2 bases; unmatched junction bases: 7. The CDR3 is made up of 16 amino acids. The CDR3 nucleotides read TGTGCCAGTAGTATTGGAGCGGGGGTCCTCACAGATACGCAGTATTTT. Its translation: CASSIGAGVLTDTQYF.

The V and J genes are TRBV5-1 and TRBJ1-6; D may be TRBD1 (5 bases). The CDR3 is 16 residues long. Germline assignment: CDR1 SGHRS and CDR2 YFSETQ. V lost 3 bases and J 7 bases, leaving 17 bases between the germline ends. The CDR3 is CASSWDGAGGNSPLHF. The DNA of the CDR3 is TGCGCCAGCAGCTGGGATGGGGCGGGAGGAAATTCACCCCTCCACTTT.

The chain employs TRBV21-1 and TRBJ2-7; whether TRBD1, the table's D call, matches the DNA was not checked. TRBV21-1 is an annotated pseudogene. The CDR3 totals 13 residues. Here the CDR3 DNA reads TGTGCCTGCACCGGGACAACCCACCACGAGCAGTACTTC. Translated: CACTGTTHHEQYF.

The chain uses TRBV19 and TRBJ1-1; D remains ambiguous. Trimming shortened V by 3 bases and J by 1 base, and 3 bases separated the two germline ends. The CDR3 is 12 amino acids. CDR1 is LNHDA, CDR2 SQIVND, per germline (reference sequence). The CDR3 spells CASSMRNTEAFF. CDR3 coding DNA: TGTGCCAGTAGTATGCGGAACACTGAAGCTTTCTTT. Filled out from reference TRBV19 and TRBJ1-1, the complete variable domain reads DGGITQSPKYLFRKEGQNVTLSCEQNLNHDAMYWYRQDPGQGLRLIYYSQIVNDFQKGDIAEGYSVSREKKESFPLTVTSAQKNPTAFYLCASSMRNTEAFFGQGTRLTVV.

V usage is TRBV7-3 and J usage is TRBJ2-3; 11 bases align to TRBD2. Germline CDR1 reads SGHTA; CDR2 reads FQGTGA. CDR3 length: 14 residues. The trim removed 5 bases at V and 4 bases at J, leaving 2 bases unmatched. CDR3 bases: TGTGCCAGCAGCCTTAGCGGGGGGGCAGATACGCAGTATTTT. Translated: CASSLSGGADTQYF.

The chain is built from TRBV2 and TRBJ2-3; perhaps TRBD1 as D (6 bases). The CDR3 sequence is 14 residues long. Germline V lookup: CDR1 SNHLY, CDR2 FYNNEI. With 5 bases removed from V and 1 base from J, the gap between germline ends came to 10 bases. This chain's CDR3 is CASSTGYGTDTQYF. CDR3 sequence (DNA): TGTGCCAGCAGTACAGGGTACGGCACAGATACGCAGTATTTT.